Sequencing of this T cell receptor beta chain was carried out in a study of lymphopenia after photon versus proton radiotherapy. The study's findings and limits: After lymphocyte nadir, photon-treated repertoires showed oligoclonal expansion, especially CD8+ Temra. Authors raise, but do not show, better survival with proton therapy.

Some clones are missing from TCRdb's copy, which holds only in-frame ones; the method was immunoSEQ multiplex PCR. Altogether 50,000 to 60,000 clones are present, more than 85% being singletons, with the ten largest covering approximately 18%. This CDR3 has 14 residues. J was trimmed by 0 bases and V by 5 bases; bases with no gene match: 3. The germline V gene has CDR1 SQVTM and CDR2 ANQGSEA. About this clone itself: Antigen: not known.

The sequence was collected from a woman aged 40 to 50 with cholangiocarcinoma. Material: peripheral blood, obtained from a patient treated with photon-based radiotherapy. The chain has TRBV29-1 and TRBJ1-2; 10 bases agree with TRBD1. The DNA of the CDR3 is TGCAGCGTTTGGGACAGGGGCTCTAACTATGGCTACACCTTC. It specifies CSVWDRGSNYGYTF. Looking up the rest from reference TRBV29-1 and TRBJ1-2 gives the full variable domain: SAVISQKPSRDICQRGTSLTIQCQVDSQVTMMFWYRQQPGQSLTLIATANQGSEATYESGFVIDKFPISRPNLTFSTLTVSNMSPEDSSIYLCSVWDRGSNYGYTFGSGTRLTVV.